The 23 T cell receptor beta chains reported below all come from one sample, sequenced in a study of shared clonotypes between healthy human individuals (TCRdb year 2020). The library was made by the immunoSEQ multiplex PCR assay. This is the immuneACCESS table as TCRdb keeps it, with only in-frame sequences that have V and J called. A part of the clones is gone; compared with another copy, unresolved V genes explain less than half, and the rest is unexplained. The sample has about 340,000 clones on record, about 70% of them singletons. The ten biggest clones cover more than 9% of the sample. The sample was memory CD4+ T cells sorted from blood. The sample's cell subset or site, from its label and the paper: CD45RA-negative fraction. These receptors all stem from a man aged 25 to 40 in good health.

The CDR3: CASSQGTAALYEQYF. The CDR3 DNA reads TGTGCCAGCAGTCAGGGGACTGCCGCTCTGTACGAGCAGTACTTC. The rearrangement uses TRBV28 and TRBJ2-7, with D perhaps assigned TRBD1 or TRBD2 (6 bases each). Trimming removed 5 bases at V and 4 bases at J, with 18 bases between. This CDR3 region has 15 residues. Per the germline V gene, CDR1 is MDHEN and CDR2 is SYDVKM.

This clone was recorded a few times. The rearrangement uses TRBV28 and TRBJ1-2, with D tentatively TRBD1 (5 bases). The germline gives CDR1 MDHEN, CDR2 SYDVKM. The CDR3 covers 15 residues. V lost 4 bases, J lost 2 bases, and 14 bases lay in between. CDR3 amino acids: CASSSFRRTNYGYTF. CDR3 nucleotide sequence: TGTGCCAGCAGTTCGTTCCGGAGGACAAACTATGGCTACACCTTC.

The V call is TRBV6-5, the J call TRBJ1-1; 7 nucleotides align to TRBD1. CDR1 is MNHEY, CDR2 SVGAGI, per germline. The trim removed 6 bases at V and 8 bases at J, leaving 9 bases unmatched. The CDR3 is made up of 13 amino acids. CDR3 amino acids: CASSPRGQREAFF. The CDR3, as DNA: TGTGCCAGCAGCCCGAGGGGACAGAGAGAAGCTTTCTTT.

This sequence joins TRBV5-6 and TRBJ2-5; D remains unclear. Trimming took off 0 bases at V and 1 base at J, with 4 bases between the two ends. CDR1 and CDR2 (germline): SGHDT, YYEEEE. The CDR3 extends over 13 amino acids. CDR3 region: CASSLGVQETQYF. Written as DNA, the CDR3 is TGTGCCAGCAGCTTGGGCGTCCAAGAGACCCAGTACTTC.

The J gene is TRBJ2-1, the V gene TRBV19; D not resolved. The CDR3 is 13 residues long. Germline-derived CDR1 and CDR2 are LNHDA and SQIVND (reference sequence). Trimming removed 0 bases from V and 7 bases from J, with 7 bases in between. The chain's CDR3 is CASSIEFWNEQFF. DNA of the CDR3: TGTGCCAGTAGTATAGAGTTTTGGAATGAGCAGTTCTTC.

The V call is TRBV2, the J call TRBJ2-3, with 13 bases matching TRBD2. Germline CDR1 SNHLY, CDR2 FYNNEI. The CDR3 has 18 amino acids. With V trimmed by 8 bases and J by 5 bases, 16 bases remained unmatched. The DNA for the CDR3 is TGTGCCAGCGAACGCGAATCGGGACTAGCGGGAAGAAAAGATACGCAGTATTTT. This codes for CASERESGLAGRKDTQYF.

Only one count was recorded for this clone. The V call is TRBV29-1, the J call TRBJ2-7, with 10 positions matching TRBD2. The ends lost 4 bases at V and 9 bases at J; junction bases unmatched: 15. From germline, CDR1 is SQVTM and CDR2 ANQGSEA. The CDR3 runs 15 residues. CDR3 in amino acids: CSVAGLAGVPAGQYF. CDR3 DNA sequence: TGCAGCGTTGCTGGGCTAGCGGGAGTCCCCGCGGGGCAGTACTTC.

This clone appeared once. This chain uses TRBV7-2 with TRBJ2-3; D might be TRBD1 or TRBD2, each matching 6 bases. Germline loops: CDR1 SGHTA, CDR2 FQGNSA. Trimming cost V 5 bases and J 6 bases, with 15 bases left between them. The CDR3 covers 14 residues. In DNA form, the CDR3 reads TGTGCCAGCAGCGAATCGGGGGCCAGGGATACGCAGTATTTT. This sequence encodes CASSESGARDTQYF.

The genes are TRBV6-5 and TRBJ2-1, with a weak D call TRBD1 (6 bases). The ends were cut back, 5 bases at V and 8 bases at J, with 7 bases in the middle. Germline CDR1 is MNHEY and CDR2 is SVGAGI. The CDR3 consists of 11 residues. DNA for the CDR3: TGTGCCAGCAGTCAGGGGTATGAGCAGTTCTTC. As protein: CASSQGYEQFF.

J is TRBJ2-7 and V is TRBV10-3; the match to TRBD2 covers 13 bases. Trimming cost V 10 bases and J 5 bases; bases outside gene matches: 2. Germline V gene sequence: CDR1 ENHRY, CDR2 SYGVKD. The CDR3 loop spans 12 amino acids. The CDR3 is CATGLAGDEQYF. CDR3 in DNA: TGTGCCACCGGACTAGCGGGAGACGAGCAGTACTTC.

This clone was observed at least ten times. The J gene is TRBJ1-4, the V gene TRBV7-2; 8 nucleotides align to TRBD1. This CDR3 spans 12 amino acids. The V gene's germline CDR1 is SGHTA and CDR2 FQGNSA. The V segment lost 5 bases and the J segment 10 bases; nucleotides outside the gene matches: 3. CDR3 sequence: CASSPGQGKLFF. The CDR3 DNA is TGTGCCAGCAGCCCAGGACAGGGAAAACTGTTTTTT.

This rearrangement joins TRBV6-1 to TRBJ1-5, with D perhaps matching TRBD1 (5 bases). Germline V CDR1 and CDR2: MNHNS, SASEGT. This CDR3 comprises 15 residues. V was cut by 0 bases and J by 7 bases, with 13 bases left in between. CDR3 nucleotides: TGTGCCAGCAGTGAAGCGTTCGGGAGGACACAGCCCCAGCATTTT. Translating gives CASSEAFGRTQPQHF.

The rearrangement uses TRBV29-1 and TRBJ1-1; D not certain. CDR3 size: 12 residues. Trimming cost V 8 bases and J 8 bases, with 18 bases left between them. The germline V gene has CDR1 SQVTM and CDR2 ANQGSEA. The CDR3 loop reads CSSDKLGMEAFF. The CDR3 coding sequence is TGCAGCTCTGATAAGCTGGGAATGGAAGCTTTCTTT.

The CDR3 loop reads CASSPRTGGSTGELFF. The CDR3 DNA reads TGTGCCAGCAGTCCCCGGACAGGCGGGTCAACCGGGGAGCTGTTTTTT. The chain carries TRBV2 and TRBJ2-2, with 7 bases aligning to TRBD1. The germline CDR1 and CDR2 sequences are SNHLY and FYNNEI. The CDR3 totals 16 residues. V was clipped by 5 bases and J by 5 bases; unmatched bases: 11.

This CDR3 reads CASRPQSLSYEQYF. Here the CDR3 DNA reads TGTGCCAGCAGACCTCAATCCCTCTCCTACGAGCAGTACTTC. The genes are TRBV27 and TRBJ2-7, with D unclear. Germline V gene sequence: CDR1 MNHEY, CDR2 SMNVEV (reference sequence). V was cut by 6 bases and J by 0 bases, with 12 bases left in between. CDR3 length: 14 amino acids.

V gene TRBV7-6 combines with J gene TRBJ2-2; D call uncertain. CDR1 and CDR2 from the germline V gene are SGHVS and FNYEAQ. This CDR3 has 15 amino acids. V was clipped by 5 bases and J by 0 bases, with 10 bases between them. The CDR3 nucleotides are TGTGCCAGCAGCCTTACTCCTGCGAACACCGGGGAGCTGTTTTTT. Translating gives CASSLTPANTGELFF.

This sequence joins TRBV7-9 and TRBJ2-7; no firm D call. The CDR3 extends over 15 amino acids. The germline gives CDR1 SEHNR, CDR2 FQNEAQ (reference sequence). V gave up 4 bases and J gave up 5 bases, with 18 bases separating them. CDR3 in amino acids: CASSSIMSEVDEQYF. In DNA, the CDR3 is TGTGCCAGCAGCTCGATTATGTCCGAGGTCGACGAGCAGTACTTC.

The rearrangement links TRBV5-4 to TRBJ2-7, with 7 nucleotides matching TRBD1. The J segment lost 6 bases and the V segment lost 3 bases, leaving 12 bases of the junction unmatched. Germline values: CDR1 SGHNT, CDR2 YYREEE (reference sequence). CDR3 length equals 15 residues. As DNA, the CDR3 is TGTGCCAGCAGCTCTTCCTGGACAGGATTTGGCGAGCAGTACTTC. Translated, it gives CASSSSWTGFGEQYF.

The V call is TRBV4-3, the J call TRBJ1-2; no reliable D call. The germline V and J ends were trimmed by 1 base and 7 bases, with 13 bases remaining between them. Germline V gene lookup returns CDR1 LGHNA and CDR2 YSLEER. The length of the CDR3 is 14 residues. The CDR3 region is CASSQARVLFGYTF. DNA for the CDR3: TGCGCCAGCAGCCAAGCTAGGGTTTTGTTTGGCTACACCTTC.

This clone is a singleton in its sample. The chain employs TRBV6-1 and TRBJ2-3; 8 bases align to TRBD1. Germline CDR1 and CDR2: MNHNS and SASEGT. Germline trimming cut 11 bases from V and 5 bases from J; bases unmatched to any gene: 15. The CDR3 extends over 15 amino acids. CDR3 nucleotide sequence: TGTGCCTCTAAGGCGGGTTGGACAGGGAGAGATACGCAGTATTTT. Translation: CASKAGWTGRDTQYF.

The rearrangement joins TRBV25-1 to TRBJ2-5, with TRBD2 identical over 10 bases. Germline CDR1 is MGHDK and CDR2 is SYGVNS. With 3 bases clipped from V and 3 bases from J, the junction kept 10 bases outside the gene matches. The CDR3 runs 17 residues. CDR3 in DNA: TGTGCCAGCAGTGATGGGACTAGCGCCAAATGGAAAGAGACCCAGTACTTC. Encoded protein: CASSDGTSAKWKETQYF. Looking up the rest from reference TRBV25-1 and TRBJ2-5 gives the full variable domain: EADIYQTPRYLVIGTGKKITLECSQTMGHDKMYWYQQDPGMELHLIHYSYGVNSTEKGDLSSESTVSRIRTEHFPLTLESARPSHTSQYLCASSDGTSAKWKETQYFGPGTRLLVL.

This clone came up a few times. The CDR3 sequence: CASSRGQGRGVNTEAFF. CDR3 nucleotides: TGTGCCAGCAGCAGGGGACAGGGTAGAGGGGTGAACACTGAAGCTTTCTTT. J is TRBJ1-1 and V is TRBV5-5; 9 bases are a match to TRBD1. This CDR3 spans 17 amino acids. The germline gives CDR1 SGHKS, CDR2 YYEKEE (reference sequence). Unmatched junction bases numbered 10, after V lost 4 bases and J lost 0 bases.

The genes are TRBV5-4 and TRBJ1-2; 7 bases map to TRBD1. V trimming: 0 bases; J trimming: 7 bases; junction bases outside the gene matches: 6. CDR3 length equals 14 residues. Germline CDR1 is SGHNT and CDR2 is YYREEE (reference sequence). CDR3 sequence (DNA): TGTGCCAGCAGCTTGGGGCAGGGGGATGCTGGCTACACCTTC. Protein product: CASSLGQGDAGYTF.